This TCR beta chain was identified during a study of blood T cell repertoires in COVID-19. Study details: Donors in the United States, Italy and Spain gave samples during acute or convalescent COVID-19. PBMCs, B-cell-depleted T cells, or T cells were the source of the cDNA or gDNA that made up the material.

CDR1 and CDR2 (germline): KGHDR, SFDVKD. This CDR3 is 13 amino acids long. V was shortened by 3 bases and J by 7 bases, with 12 bases between the two germline ends. Authors' analysis steps: Reference gene primers were amplified, and this amplification served to estimate nucleated cell counts. Sequenced by immunoSEQ multiplex PCR; TCRdb stores in-frame clones only, minus some. V, J and clone size derive from that table, while D and trimming were established from the DNA sequence. The table lists tens of thousands of clones, 88% of them singletons, with 14% in the top ten. The chain uses TRBV24-1 and TRBJ2-7, with D possibly matching TRBD2 (5 bases). The clonotype originates from a human donor in a cohort sampled during active COVID-19. The specimen sequenced was peripheral blood. CDR3 DNA: TGTGCCACCAGTGATGGACGTAGCGTTGAGCAGTACTTC. It yields the protein CATSDGRSVEQYF.